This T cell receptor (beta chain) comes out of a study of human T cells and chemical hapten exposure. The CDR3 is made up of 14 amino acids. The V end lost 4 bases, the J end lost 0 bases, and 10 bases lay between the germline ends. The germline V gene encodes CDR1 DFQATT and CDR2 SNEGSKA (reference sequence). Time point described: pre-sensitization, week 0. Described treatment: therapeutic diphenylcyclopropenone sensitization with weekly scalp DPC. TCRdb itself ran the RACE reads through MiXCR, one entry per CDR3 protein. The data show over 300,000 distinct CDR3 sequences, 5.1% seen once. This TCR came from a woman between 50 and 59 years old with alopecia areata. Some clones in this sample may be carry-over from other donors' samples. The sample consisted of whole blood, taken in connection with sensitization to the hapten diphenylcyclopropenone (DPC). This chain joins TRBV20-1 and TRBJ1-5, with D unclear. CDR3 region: CSATDRYSNQPQHF. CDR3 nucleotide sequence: TGCAGTGCTACGGACCGGTATAGCAATCAGCCCCAGCATTTT.